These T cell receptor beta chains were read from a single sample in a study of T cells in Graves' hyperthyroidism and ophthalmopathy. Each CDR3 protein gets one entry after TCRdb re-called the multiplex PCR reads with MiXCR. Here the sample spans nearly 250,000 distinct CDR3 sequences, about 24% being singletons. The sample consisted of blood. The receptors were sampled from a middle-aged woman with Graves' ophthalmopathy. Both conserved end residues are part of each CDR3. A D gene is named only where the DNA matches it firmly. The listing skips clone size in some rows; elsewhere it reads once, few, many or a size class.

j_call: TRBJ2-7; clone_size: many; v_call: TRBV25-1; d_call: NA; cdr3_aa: CASSEFGGYEQYF; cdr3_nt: TGTGCCAGCAGTGAATTTGGAGGGTACGAGCAGTACTTC
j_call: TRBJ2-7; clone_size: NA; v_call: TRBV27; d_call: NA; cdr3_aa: CASSPRLPDYEQYF; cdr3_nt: TGTGCCAGCAGTCCTAGACTACCCGACTACGAGCAGTACTTC
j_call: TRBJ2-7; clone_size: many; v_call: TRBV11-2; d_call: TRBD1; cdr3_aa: CASNPRGTAPPEQYF; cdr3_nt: TGTGCCAGCAACCCAAGGGGGACAGCTCCCCCCGAGCAGTACTTC
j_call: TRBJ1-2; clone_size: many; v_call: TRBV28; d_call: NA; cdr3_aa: CASSLGPTSGYTF; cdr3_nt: TGTGCCAGCAGTTTGGGACCCACGTCGGGCTACACCTTC
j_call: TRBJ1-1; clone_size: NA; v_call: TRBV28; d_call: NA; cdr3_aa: CASSSRGPEAFF; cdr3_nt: TGTGCCAGCAGTTCACGGGGGCCTGAAGCTTTCTTT
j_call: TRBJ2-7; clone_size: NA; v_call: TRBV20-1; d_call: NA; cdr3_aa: CSARDRTDSSYEQYF; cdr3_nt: TGCAGTGCTAGAGATAGGACGGATAGCTCCTACGAGCAGTACTTC
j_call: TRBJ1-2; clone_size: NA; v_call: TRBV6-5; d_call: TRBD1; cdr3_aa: CASSYSGQGAGGYTF; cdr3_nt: TGTGCCAGCAGTTACTCGGGACAGGGGGCTGGAGGCTACACCTTC
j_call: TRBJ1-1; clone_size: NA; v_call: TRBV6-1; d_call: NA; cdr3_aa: CASKRNLNTEAFF; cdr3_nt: TGTGCCAGCAAAAGAAATCTGAACACTGAGGCTTTCTTT
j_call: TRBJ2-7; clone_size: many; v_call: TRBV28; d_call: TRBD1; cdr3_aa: CASRDPTGDSYEQYF; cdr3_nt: TGTGCCAGCAGGGACCCCACAGGGGACTCCTACGAGCAGTACTTC
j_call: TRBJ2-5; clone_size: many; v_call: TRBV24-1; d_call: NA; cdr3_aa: CATKGPAETQYF; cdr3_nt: TGTGCCACCAAGGGCCCGGCAGAGACCCAGTACTTC
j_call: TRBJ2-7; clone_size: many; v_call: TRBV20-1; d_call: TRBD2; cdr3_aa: CSAGASGSSYEQYF; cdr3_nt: TGCAGTGCTGGGGCTAGCGGGAGCTCCTACGAGCAGTACTTC
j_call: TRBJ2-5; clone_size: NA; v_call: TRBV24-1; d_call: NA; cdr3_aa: CATSDSTGTKETQYF; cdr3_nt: TGTGCCACCAGTGACTCTACAGGGACCAAAGAGACCCAGTACTTC
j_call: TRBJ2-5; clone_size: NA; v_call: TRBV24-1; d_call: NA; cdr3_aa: CATEDNQETQYF; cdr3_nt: TGTGCCACCGAGGACAACCAAGAGACCCAGTACTTC
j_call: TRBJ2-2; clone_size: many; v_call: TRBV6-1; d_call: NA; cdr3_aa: CASSKENTGELFF; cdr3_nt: TGTGCCAGCAGCAAAGAGAACACCGGGGAGCTGTTTTTT
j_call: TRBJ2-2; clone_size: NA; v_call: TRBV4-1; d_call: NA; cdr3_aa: CASSQDPPGIPTGELFF; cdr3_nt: TGCGCCAGCAGCCAAGATCCCCCCGGGATCCCCACCGGGGAGCTGTTTTTT
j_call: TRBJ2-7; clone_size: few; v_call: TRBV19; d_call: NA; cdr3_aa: CASSPRELGSYEQYF; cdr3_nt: TGTGCCAGTAGTCCCCGAGAGTTGGGTTCCTACGAGCAGTACTTC
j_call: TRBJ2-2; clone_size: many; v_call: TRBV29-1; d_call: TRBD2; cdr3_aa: CSVEGTSESGELFF; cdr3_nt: TGCAGCGTTGAAGGGACTAGCGAGTCCGGGGAGCTGTTTTTT
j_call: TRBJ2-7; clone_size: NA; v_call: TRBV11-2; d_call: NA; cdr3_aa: CASSSHRHPGYEQYF; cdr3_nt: TGTGCCAGCAGCTCACATAGGCACCCGGGCTACGAGCAGTACTTC
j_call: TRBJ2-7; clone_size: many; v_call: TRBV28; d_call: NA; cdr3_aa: CASSLWRTAFCYEQYF; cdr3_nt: TGTGCCAGCAGTTTATGGAGGACAGCATTTTGCTACGAGCAGTACTTC
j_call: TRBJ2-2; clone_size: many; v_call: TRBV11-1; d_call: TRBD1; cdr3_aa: CASSSLSGGNTGELFF; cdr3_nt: TGTGCCAGCAGCTCCCTGTCAGGGGGTAACACCGGGGAGCTGTTTTTT
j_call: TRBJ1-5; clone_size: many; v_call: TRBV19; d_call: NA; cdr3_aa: CASRDTPTVNQPQHF; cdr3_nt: TGTGCCAGCCGGGACACCCCTACGGTCAATCAGCCCCAGCATTTT
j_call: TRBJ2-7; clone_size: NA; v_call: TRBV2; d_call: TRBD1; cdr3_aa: CASRPPGQAYEQYF; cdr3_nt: TGTGCCAGCAGGCCACCTGGACAGGCTTACGAGCAGTACTTC
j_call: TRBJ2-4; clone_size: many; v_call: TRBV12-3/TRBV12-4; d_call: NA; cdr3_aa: CASRSPGADIQYF; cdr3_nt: TGTGCCAGCAGGTCCCCGGGAGCGGACATTCAGTACTTC
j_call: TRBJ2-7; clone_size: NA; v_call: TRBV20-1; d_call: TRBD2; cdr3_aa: CSAGRLAGGPGSYEQYF; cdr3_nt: TGCAGTGCTGGAAGACTAGCGGGAGGTCCGGGGTCCTACGAGCAGTACTTC
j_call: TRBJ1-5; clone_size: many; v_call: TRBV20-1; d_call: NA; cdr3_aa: CSAPRGGSSTPLNQPQHF; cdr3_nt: TGCAGTGCTCCAAGGGGAGGGTCTTCAACCCCCCTCAATCAGCCCCAGCATTTT
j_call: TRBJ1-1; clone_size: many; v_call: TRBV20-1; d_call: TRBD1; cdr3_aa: CSAGTGVNTEAFF; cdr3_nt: TGCAGTGCCGGGACAGGGGTGAACACTGAAGCTTTCTTT